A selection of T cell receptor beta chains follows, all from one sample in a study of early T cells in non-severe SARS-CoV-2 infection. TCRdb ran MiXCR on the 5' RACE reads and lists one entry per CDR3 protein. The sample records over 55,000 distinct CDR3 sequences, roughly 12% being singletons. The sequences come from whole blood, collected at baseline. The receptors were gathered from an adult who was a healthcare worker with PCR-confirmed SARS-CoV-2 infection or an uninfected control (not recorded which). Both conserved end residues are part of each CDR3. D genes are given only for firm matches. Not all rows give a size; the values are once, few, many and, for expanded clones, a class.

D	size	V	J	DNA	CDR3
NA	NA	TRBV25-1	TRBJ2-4	TGTGCCAGCAGTGAATGGGGTGAAAGGGACATTCAGTACTTC	CASSEWGERDIQYF
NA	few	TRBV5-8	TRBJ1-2	TGTGCCAGCAGCTTGAGCAGGGCCTACAAAAACTATGGCTACACCTTC	CASSLSRAYKNYGYTF
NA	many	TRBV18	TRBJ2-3	TGTGCCAGCTCACCGAGGGACACGACCACAGATACGCAGTATTTT	CASSPRDTTTDTQYF
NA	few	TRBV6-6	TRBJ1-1	TGTGCCAGCAGTTACCAGTCTGAAGCTTTCTTT	CASSYQSEAFF
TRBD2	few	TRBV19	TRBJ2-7	TGTGCCAGTAGTCCCCCCCGGGCTAGCGGTAGCTCCTACGAGCAGTACTTC	CASSPPRASGSSYEQYF
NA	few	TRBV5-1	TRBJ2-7	TGCGCCAGCAGCTTGGAGGGGTCCTACGAGCAGTACTTC	CASSLEGSYEQYF
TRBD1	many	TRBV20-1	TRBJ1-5	TGCAGTGCTAGGGGACAGGGAGTTTTTACTCAGCCCCAGCATTTT	CSARGQGVFTQPQHF
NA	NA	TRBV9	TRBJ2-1	TGTGCCAGCAGCGTAGTAGGGGGTAGCCAGCAGTTCTTC	CASSVVGGSQQFF
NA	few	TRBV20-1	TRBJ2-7	TGCAGTGCTAGCCCCCGGGGGGCTTCCTACGAGCAGTACTTC	CSASPRGASYEQYF
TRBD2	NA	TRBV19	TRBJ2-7	TGTGCCACGTCTGACCGGGGGGTCGAGCAGTACTTC	CATSDRGVEQYF
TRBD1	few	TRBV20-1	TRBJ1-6	TGCAGTGCCGGCGTGACAGGGGAAAATTTGTCACCCCTCCACTTT	CSAGVTGENLSPLHF
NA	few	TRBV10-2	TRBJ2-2	TGCGCCAGCATCGGTAATTCCGGGGAGCTGTTTTTT	CASIGNSGELFF
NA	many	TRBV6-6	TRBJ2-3	TGTGCCAGCACCAGGGGGGCCGGCACAGATACGCAGTATTTT	CASTRGAGTDTQYF
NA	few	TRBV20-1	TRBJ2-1	TGCAGTGCGAGGTCCCCGGGACTTTCTAACAATGAGCAGTTCTTC	CSARSPGLSNNEQFF
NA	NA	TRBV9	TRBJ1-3	TGTGCCAGCAGCGTAGGAGGAGGGTACGGAAACACCATATATTTT	CASSVGGGYGNTIYF
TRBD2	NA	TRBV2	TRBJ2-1	TGTGCCAGCAGACGCGGGAGCAACAACAATGAGCAGTTCTTC	CASRRGSNNNEQFF